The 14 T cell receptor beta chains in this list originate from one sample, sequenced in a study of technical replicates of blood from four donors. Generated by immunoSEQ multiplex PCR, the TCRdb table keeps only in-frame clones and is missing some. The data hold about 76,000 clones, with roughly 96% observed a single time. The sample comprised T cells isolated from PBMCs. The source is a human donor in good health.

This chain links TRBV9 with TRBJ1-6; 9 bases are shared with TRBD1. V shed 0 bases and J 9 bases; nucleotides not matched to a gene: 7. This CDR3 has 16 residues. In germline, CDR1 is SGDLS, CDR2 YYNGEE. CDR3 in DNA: TGTGCCAGCAGCGTAGAGGTCCAGGACAGGGGTTCACCCCTCCACTTT. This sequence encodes CASSVEVQDRGSPLHF.

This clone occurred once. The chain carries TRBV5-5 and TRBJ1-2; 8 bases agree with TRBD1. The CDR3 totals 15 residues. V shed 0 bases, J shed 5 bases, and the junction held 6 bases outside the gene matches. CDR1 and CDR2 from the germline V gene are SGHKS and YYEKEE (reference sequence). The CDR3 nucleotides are TGTGCCAGCAGCTTGGGGGACAGGTCTTTGTATGGCTACACCTTC. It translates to CASSLGDRSLYGYTF. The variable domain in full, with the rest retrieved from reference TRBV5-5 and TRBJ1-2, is DAGVTQSPTHLIKTRGQQVTLRCSPISGHKSVSWYQQVLGQGPQFIFQYYEKEERGRGNFPDRFSARQFPNYSSELNVNALLLGDSALYLCASSLGDRSLYGYTFGSGTRLTVV.

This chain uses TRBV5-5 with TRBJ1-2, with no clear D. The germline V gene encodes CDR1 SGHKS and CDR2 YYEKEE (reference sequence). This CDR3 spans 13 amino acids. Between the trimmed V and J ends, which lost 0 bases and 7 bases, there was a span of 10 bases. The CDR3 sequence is CASSLVAGPGYTF. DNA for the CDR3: TGTGCCAGCAGCTTGGTGGCAGGTCCTGGCTACACCTTC.

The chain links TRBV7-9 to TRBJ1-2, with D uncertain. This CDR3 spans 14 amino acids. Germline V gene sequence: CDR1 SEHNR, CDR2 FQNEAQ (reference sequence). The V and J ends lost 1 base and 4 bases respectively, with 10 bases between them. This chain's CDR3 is CASSLGANFYGYTF. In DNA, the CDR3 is TGTGCCAGCAGCTTAGGGGCCAATTTCTATGGCTACACCTTC.

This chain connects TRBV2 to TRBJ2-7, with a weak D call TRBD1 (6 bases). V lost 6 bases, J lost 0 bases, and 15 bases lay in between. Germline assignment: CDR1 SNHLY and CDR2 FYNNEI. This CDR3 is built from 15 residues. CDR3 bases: TGTGCCAGCAGCACACCCTCGGACAGCTCCTACGAGCAGTACTTC. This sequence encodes CASSTPSDSSYEQYF.

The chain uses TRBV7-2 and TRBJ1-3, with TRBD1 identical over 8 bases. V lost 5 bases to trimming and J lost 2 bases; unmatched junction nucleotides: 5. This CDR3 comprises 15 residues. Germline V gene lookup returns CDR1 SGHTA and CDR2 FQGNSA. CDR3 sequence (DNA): TGTGCCAGCAGCCCGGACAGGGCTCCTGGAAACACCATATATTTT. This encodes CASSPDRAPGNTIYF.

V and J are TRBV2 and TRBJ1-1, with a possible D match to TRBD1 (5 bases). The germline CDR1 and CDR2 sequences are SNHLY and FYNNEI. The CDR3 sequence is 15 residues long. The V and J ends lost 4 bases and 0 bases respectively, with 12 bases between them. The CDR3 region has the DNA TGTGCCAGCAGTGGGGGGGACCGTGTGAACACTGAAGCTTTCTTT. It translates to CASSGGDRVNTEAFF.

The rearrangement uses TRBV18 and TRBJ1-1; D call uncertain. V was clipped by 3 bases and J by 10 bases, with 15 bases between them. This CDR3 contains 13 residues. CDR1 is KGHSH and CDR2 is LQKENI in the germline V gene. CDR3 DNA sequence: TGTGCCAGCTCACCCGGACTACGAGAAGGAGCTTTCTTT. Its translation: CASSPGLREGAFF.

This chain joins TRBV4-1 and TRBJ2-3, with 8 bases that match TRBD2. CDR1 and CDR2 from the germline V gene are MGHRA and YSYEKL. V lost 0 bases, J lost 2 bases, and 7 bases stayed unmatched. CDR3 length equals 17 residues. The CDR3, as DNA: TGCGCCAGCAGCCAAGATGGAGAGACTAGCGACACAGATACGCAGTATTTT. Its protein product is CASSQDGETSDTDTQYF.

The CDR3 loop is CSVDGRFHTEAFF. DNA for the CDR3: TGCAGCGTTGATGGCAGGTTTCACACTGAAGCTTTCTTT. V usage is TRBV29-1 and J usage is TRBJ1-1; unclear D gene. The length of the CDR3 is 13 residues. Germline V gene sequence: CDR1 SQVTM, CDR2 ANQGSEA. Trimming stripped 3 bases from V and 3 bases from J, with 11 bases between. Full variable domain (missing parts from reference TRBV29-1 and TRBJ1-1): SAVISQKPSRDICQRGTSLTIQCQVDSQVTMMFWYRQQPGQSLTLIATANQGSEATYESGFVIDKFPISRPNLTFSTLTVSNMSPEDSSIYLCSVDGRFHTEAFFGQGTRLTVV.

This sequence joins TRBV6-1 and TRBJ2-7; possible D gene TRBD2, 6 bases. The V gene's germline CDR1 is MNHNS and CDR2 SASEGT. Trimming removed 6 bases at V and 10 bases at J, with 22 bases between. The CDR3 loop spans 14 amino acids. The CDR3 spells CASSDGARGIAQYF. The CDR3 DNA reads TGTGCCAGCAGCGACGGGGCCCGGGGGATAGCCCAGTACTTC.

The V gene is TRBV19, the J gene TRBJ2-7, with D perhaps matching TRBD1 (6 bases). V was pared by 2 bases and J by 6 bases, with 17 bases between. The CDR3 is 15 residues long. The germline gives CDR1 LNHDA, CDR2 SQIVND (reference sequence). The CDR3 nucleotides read TGTGCCAGTAGTATAAGGGGCAGGGGAAGGGGCGAGCAGTACTTC. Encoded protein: CASSIRGRGRGEQYF.

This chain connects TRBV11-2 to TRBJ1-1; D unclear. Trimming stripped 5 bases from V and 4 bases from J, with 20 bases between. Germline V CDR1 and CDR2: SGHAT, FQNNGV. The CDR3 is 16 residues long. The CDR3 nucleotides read TGTGCCAGCAGCATTCTTATCATGCGTAGAGGCACTGAAGCTTTCTTT. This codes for CASSILIMRRGTEAFF.

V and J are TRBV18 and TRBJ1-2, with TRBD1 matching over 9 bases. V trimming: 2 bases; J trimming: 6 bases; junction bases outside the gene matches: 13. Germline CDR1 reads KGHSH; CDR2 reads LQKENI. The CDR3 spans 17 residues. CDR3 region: CASSPFGTGFGRDGYTF. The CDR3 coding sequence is TGTGCCAGCTCACCATTTGGGACAGGGTTTGGAAGGGATGGCTACACCTTC.